Below are 17 T cell receptor beta chains sequenced from a single sample in a study of T-cell memory formation after mild COVID-19. MiXCR, applied by TCRdb to the 5' RACE reads, yields one record per CDR3 protein. The sample includes 580,000 or so distinct CDR3 sequences, 15% to 20% of them seen just once. Sequences were obtained from PBMCs or a T cell subset sorted from them (not recorded which). The receptor set was obtained from an adult woman who had mild COVID-19 (a few samples of this study predate the infection). Cell type and time point are not known.

The chain links TRBV14 to TRBJ1-2; D not certain. The CDR3 runs 14 residues. Looked up from germline, CDR1 is SGHDN and CDR2 is FVKESK. V was trimmed by 4 bases and J by 4 bases, leaving 13 bases between them. CDR3: CASSLLGPTYGYTF. The CDR3 DNA follows: TGTGCCAGCAGCCTATTAGGGCCCACCTATGGCTACACCTTC. The full variable domain, in which reference TRBV14 and TRBJ1-2 provide the parts outside the CDR3, is EAGVTQFPSHSVIEKGQTVTLRCDPISGHDNLYWYRRVMGKEIKFLLHFVKESKQDESGMPNNRFLAERTGGTYSTLKVQPAELEDSGVYFCASSLLGPTYGYTFGSGTRLTVV.

J is TRBJ1-1 and V is TRBV6-5; D is perhaps TRBD1 (6 bases). The CDR3 runs to 14 residues. With 2 bases removed from V and 4 bases from J, the gap between germline ends came to 11 bases. CDR1 MNHEY and CDR2 SVGAGI come from the germline V gene. The CDR3 DNA sequence: TGTGCCAGCAGTTACGGGGGGCGTCCCACTGAAGCTTTCTTT. This gives the protein CASSYGGRPTEAFF.

This clonotype has just a few counts. The chain has TRBV27 and TRBJ1-4; D remains unclear. Germline assignment: CDR1 MNHEY and CDR2 SMNVEV (reference sequence). Trimming took off 6 bases at V and 4 bases at J, with 9 bases between the two ends. The CDR3 has 13 residues. The CDR3 here is CASSEGGNEKLFF. In DNA, the CDR3 is TGTGCCAGCAGCGAAGGCGGTAATGAAAAACTGTTTTTT. The full variable domain, completed using reference TRBV27 and TRBJ1-4, is EAQVTQNPRYLITVTGKKLTVTCSQNMNHEYMSWYRQDPGLGLRQIYYSMNVEVTDKGDVPEGYKVSRKEKRNFPLILESPSPNQTSLYFCASSEGGNEKLFFGSGTQLSVL.

J is TRBJ1-3 and V is TRBV7-9; D gene unclear. The CDR3 extends over 13 amino acids. Between the trimmed V and J ends, which lost 3 bases and 4 bases, there was a span of 7 bases. Germline V gene sequence: CDR1 SEHNR, CDR2 FQNEAQ (reference sequence). The CDR3 region is CASSLLAGNTIYF. CDR3 nucleotides: TGTGCCAGCAGCTTGTTGGCAGGAAACACCATATATTTT.

This chain joins TRBV18 and TRBJ2-1; unclear D gene. This CDR3 spans 14 amino acids. Germline CDR1 KGHSH, CDR2 LQKENI. Trimming took 0 bases from V and 10 from J, leaving 13 bases between them. As DNA, the CDR3 is TGTGCCAGCTCACCACCATCCGCTAAATACGAGCAGTTCTTC. Amino acid sequence: CASSPPSAKYEQFF.

The rearrangement links TRBV7-9 to TRBJ2-7, with D perhaps matching TRBD1 (5 bases). V lost 5 bases and J lost 7, with 12 bases in between. The CDR3 is 12 amino acids. Germline CDR1 reads SEHNR; CDR2 reads FQNEAQ (reference sequence). CDR3 sequence: CASSLKGREQYF. The CDR3 DNA reads TGTGCCAGCAGCCTGAAGGGGCGTGAGCAGTACTTC.

This clonotype was seen a handful of times. The gene calls are TRBV7-2 and TRBJ2-6, with 7 bases that match TRBD2. Germline V gene lookup returns CDR1 SGHTA and CDR2 FQGNSA. V trimming: 3 bases; J trimming: 2 bases; junction bases outside the gene matches: 1. The CDR3 is 15 amino acids. DNA of the CDR3: TGTGCCAGCAGCTTGCGGGGGACTGGGGCCAACGTCCTGACTTTC. This codes for CASSLRGTGANVLTF.

This chain connects TRBV15 to TRBJ2-1; maybe TRBD1 (6 bases). The CDR3 runs to 13 residues. CDR1 and CDR2 from the germline V gene are LNHNV and YYDKDF (reference sequence). V lost 0 bases and J 14 bases, leaving 14 bases between the germline ends. The chain's CDR3 is CATSRDPQGWEFF. In nucleotides, the CDR3 is TGTGCCACCAGCAGAGATCCGCAGGGGTGGGAGTTCTTC.

This clonotype showed up just a few times. V gene TRBV18 combines with J gene TRBJ1-1, with TRBD1 matching over 8 bases. The CDR3 has 13 residues. The trim removed 3 bases at V and 5 bases at J, leaving 2 bases unmatched. CDR1 KGHSH and CDR2 LQKENI come from the germline V gene. Written as DNA, the CDR3 is TGTGCCAGCTCACCGCGACAGGGGACTGAAGCTTTCTTT. Translating gives CASSPRQGTEAFF. Together with reference TRBV18 and TRBJ1-1, the CDR3 gives the full variable domain: NAGVMQNPRHLVRRRGQEARLRCSPMKGHSHVYWYRQLPEEGLKFMVYLQKENIIDESGMPKERFSAEFPKEGPSILRIQQVVRGDSAAYFCASSPRQGTEAFFGQGTRLTVV.

A few counts support this clonotype. The rearrangement links TRBV2 to TRBJ2-4, with D possibly TRBD1 on 7 matching bases. This CDR3 has 15 amino acids. The V gene lost 3 bases and the J gene lost 8 bases, with 17 bases spanning the gap. Germline CDR1 is SNHLY and CDR2 is FYNNEI. CDR3 nucleotide sequence: TGTGCCAGCAGTGACAGGGGGGCAGCTTCGCACATTCAGTACTTC. This translates into CASSDRGAASHIQYF.

This chain joins TRBV7-9 and TRBJ2-1; 10 bases line up with TRBD1. J lost 5 bases, V lost 5 bases, and 6 bases had no gene match. Germline V gene sequence: CDR1 SEHNR, CDR2 FQNEAQ (reference sequence). This CDR3 spans 15 amino acids. The CDR3 sequence: CASSPVGTGDNEQFF. CDR3 DNA sequence: TGTGCCAGCAGCCCGGTGGGGACAGGGGACAATGAGCAGTTCTTC.

The chain recombines TRBV11-3 with TRBJ2-1; TRBD2 matches 10 bases. After removal of 1 base from V and 8 bases from J, the junction contained 5 bases not matched to a gene. CDR3 size: 15 residues. The germline V gene encodes CDR1 SGHNT and CDR2 YENEEA. The CDR3 coding sequence is TGTGCCAGCAGCTTAGTATTAGCGGGAGGACATGAGCAGTTCTTC. It encodes CASSLVLAGGHEQFF.

The chain joins TRBV5-1 to TRBJ1-4; D is unclear. The CDR3 is 12 residues long. V was shortened by 4 bases and J by 6 bases, with 7 bases between the two germline ends. Germline V gives CDR1 SGHRS, CDR2 YFSETQ. The CDR3 DNA follows: TGCGCCAGCAGCGCGGATTATGAAAAACTGTTTTTT. Translation gives CASSADYEKLFF.

The chain links TRBV12-3 or TRBV12-4 to TRBJ2-7, with D possibly matching TRBD2 (6 bases). The V and J ends lost 3 bases and 0 bases respectively, with 12 bases between them. The CDR3 totals 15 residues. The CDR3 loop reads CASSFGGVSSYEQYF. CDR3 coding DNA: TGTGCCAGCAGTTTCGGGGGAGTTAGCTCCTACGAGCAGTACTTC.

A few counts support this clonotype. The V call is TRBV5-1, the J call TRBJ2-5; D could derive from TRBD1 or TRBD2 (5 bases each). Germline V lookup: CDR1 SGHRS, CDR2 YFSETQ. The germline V and J ends were trimmed by 0 bases and 3 bases, with 15 bases remaining between them. The CDR3 is 16 amino acids. The CDR3 DNA is TGCGCCAGCAGCTTGGTGACAAAGGGGACCAAAGAGACCCAGTACTTC. Encoded protein: CASSLVTKGTKETQYF.

The genes are TRBV7-9 and TRBJ2-1; a weak D match, TRBD1 (6 bases). Between the trimmed V and J ends, which lost 5 bases and 12 bases, there was a span of 23 bases. This CDR3 region has 15 residues. Germline values: CDR1 SEHNR, CDR2 FQNEAQ (reference sequence). The DNA for the CDR3 is TGTGCCAGCAGCCGGCATAGGACAGTCCCCGAGGGGCAGTTCTTC. Translating gives CASSRHRTVPEGQFF.

This clonotype appeared a few times. The chain links TRBV15 to TRBJ2-1; D is undetermined. V dropped 3 bases and J dropped 2 bases, with 17 bases sitting between them. This CDR3 has 17 residues. Germline lookup yields CDR1 LNHNV and CDR2 YYDKDF (reference sequence). The chain's CDR3 is CATSRGMGQNPYNEQFF. CDR3 coding DNA: TGTGCCACCAGCAGGGGGATGGGTCAGAACCCCTACAATGAGCAGTTCTTC.